The clone carrying this T cell receptor (beta chain) was seen more than once but under ten times. As yet, its antigen is unknown. The germline V gene encodes CDR1 DFQATT and CDR2 SNEGSKA (reference sequence). Trimming removed 0 bases from V and 7 bases from J, with 15 bases in between. The CDR3 is 14 residues long. This entry comes from a study of early T cells in non-severe SARS-CoV-2 infection. Study in general: Bulk RNA from unsorted whole blood was sequenced; chains were unpaired. Regarding the study as a whole: Clonotype matching in VDJdb favored anti-spike CD8 responses and did not capture private and CD4 specificities.

Each single cDNA molecule received a unique molecular identifier. Using its own MiXCR run on the 5' RACE reads, TCRdb lists one record per CDR3 protein. This table has 30,000 to 40,000 distinct CDR3 sequences, approximately 5.1% appearing once. Sequences were derived from whole blood, sampled at baseline. The TCR was taken from an adult who was a healthcare worker with PCR-confirmed SARS-CoV-2 infection or an uninfected control (not recorded which). The J gene is TRBJ1-2, the V gene TRBV20-1; D is ambiguous. The CDR3 here is CSARDAAGVSGYTF. In DNA, the CDR3 is TGCAGTGCTAGAGATGCAGCGGGAGTTAGTGGCTACACCTTC.